These T cell receptor beta chains were read from a single sample in a study of blood T cell repertoires in COVID-19. Here immunoSEQ multiplex PCR was the method, and the copy in TCRdb shows in-frame clones only, minus some. The table records some 490,000 clones, around 85% of them present only once. Sequenced sample: PBMCs or T cells enriched from blood (not recorded which). The source of these receptors is a woman between 55 and 75 years old who had recovered from COVID-19. Both conserved end residues are part of each CDR3. Fields, in order: D gene, J gene, V gene, clone size, CDR3 protein, CDR3 DNA. D genes are given only for firm matches. Only some rows state a clone size, as once, few, many or a class for expanded clones.

d_call: .
j_call: TRBJ1-4
v_call: TRBV12-3/TRBV12-4
clone_size: .
cdr3_aa: CASSRTTGYLFF
cdr3_nt: TGTGCCAGCAGTCGAACGACAGGCTATCTGTTTTTT

d_call: .
j_call: TRBJ2-7
v_call: TRBV10-1
clone_size: few
cdr3_aa: CASRDGVGSEQYF
cdr3_nt: TGCGCCAGCAGAGACGGGGTGGGTAGCGAGCAGTACTTC

d_call: TRBD2
j_call: TRBJ2-3
v_call: TRBV4-2
clone_size: .
cdr3_aa: CASSPGLAGGRDTQYF
cdr3_nt: TGTGCCAGCAGCCCCGGACTAGCGGGGGGGCGAGATACGCAGTATTTT

d_call: .
j_call: TRBJ1-2
v_call: TRBV5-1
clone_size: .
cdr3_aa: CASSLEAVGGYGYTF
cdr3_nt: TGCGCCAGCAGCTTGGAGGCGGTGGGAGGGTATGGCTACACCTTC

d_call: TRBD2
j_call: TRBJ2-5
v_call: TRBV5-1
clone_size: .
cdr3_aa: CASSLALAGGETQYF
cdr3_nt: TGCGCCAGCAGCTTGGCCTTAGCGGGGGGGGAGACCCAGTACTTC

d_call: .
j_call: TRBJ2-1
v_call: TRBV25-1
clone_size: .
cdr3_aa: CASSGGGGSYNEQFF
cdr3_nt: TGTGCCAGCAGTGGGGGAGGCGGATCCTACAATGAGCAGTTCTTC

d_call: .
j_call: TRBJ1-5
v_call: TRBV3-1/TRBV3-2
clone_size: .
cdr3_aa: CASSQGGECHF
cdr3_nt: TGTGCCAGCAGCCAAGGCGGGGAATGTCATTTT

d_call: TRBD1
j_call: TRBJ1-2
v_call: TRBV29-1
clone_size: .
cdr3_aa: CSVDLTGGLYGYTF
cdr3_nt: TGCAGCGTCGACTTGACAGGGGGCCTCTATGGCTACACCTTC

d_call: TRBD2
j_call: TRBJ2-1
v_call: TRBV15
clone_size: .
cdr3_aa: CATRKSSGGFGQFF
cdr3_nt: TGTGCCACCAGGAAATCTAGCGGGGGTTTTGGGCAGTTCTTC

d_call: .
j_call: TRBJ2-2
v_call: TRBV11-3
clone_size: .
cdr3_aa: CASSLGLPGTGELFF
cdr3_nt: TGTGCCAGCAGCTTGGGGCTCCCTGGCACCGGGGAGCTGTTTTTT

d_call: .
j_call: TRBJ1-2
v_call: TRBV24-1
clone_size: .
cdr3_aa: CATSDPRVPYGYTF
cdr3_nt: TGTGCCACCAGTGATCCCAGGGTTCCCTATGGCTACACCTTC

d_call: .
j_call: TRBJ1-3
v_call: TRBV21-1
clone_size: .
cdr3_aa: CASSPRQGRGNTIYF
cdr3_nt: TGTGCCAGCAGCCCGAGACAGGGTAGGGGAAACACCATATATTTT

d_call: TRBD1
j_call: TRBJ2-7
v_call: TRBV10-2
clone_size: .
cdr3_aa: CASRGTGLVYEQYF
cdr3_nt: TGCGCCAGCAGGGGGACAGGGTTGGTCTACGAGCAGTACTTC

d_call: TRBD2
j_call: TRBJ2-3
v_call: TRBV3-1/TRBV3-2
clone_size: .
cdr3_aa: CASSQDTVGRGDTDTQYF
cdr3_nt: TGTGCCAGCAGCCAAGATACGGTTGGGCGGGGGGACACAGATACGCAGTATTTT

d_call: TRBD1
j_call: TRBJ1-4
v_call: TRBV19
clone_size: .
cdr3_aa: CASSPGGQYNEKLFF
cdr3_nt: TGTGCCAGTAGTCCCGGGGGACAGTATAATGAAAAACTGTTTTTT

d_call: .
j_call: TRBJ2-3
v_call: TRBV19
clone_size: .
cdr3_aa: CASSMWFGRGGTDTQYF
cdr3_nt: TGTGCCAGTAGTATGTGGTTCGGCAGGGGGGGCACAGATACGCAGTATTTT

d_call: TRBD1
j_call: TRBJ2-7
v_call: TRBV29-1
clone_size: .
cdr3_aa: CSVTKGGTGSDEQYF
cdr3_nt: TGCAGCGTCACAAAAGGGGGGACAGGGTCTGACGAGCAGTACTTC

d_call: .
j_call: TRBJ1-5
v_call: TRBV11-3
clone_size: .
cdr3_aa: CASSLTADQPQHF
cdr3_nt: TGTGCCAGCAGCTTAACGGCGGATCAGCCCCAGCATTTT

d_call: TRBD1
j_call: TRBJ1-2
v_call: TRBV7-9
clone_size: .
cdr3_aa: CASSPRTGEGYGYTF
cdr3_nt: TGTGCCAGCAGCCCCAGGACAGGGGAAGGCTATGGCTACACCTTC

d_call: TRBD1
j_call: TRBJ1-4
v_call: TRBV19
clone_size: .
cdr3_aa: CATRKLGTGDNEKLFF
cdr3_nt: TGTGCCACCCGAAAACTAGGGACAGGCGATAATGAAAAACTGTTTTTT

d_call: .
j_call: TRBJ2-3
v_call: TRBV5-1
clone_size: .
cdr3_aa: CASSRIQGNPDTQYF
cdr3_nt: TGCGCCAGCAGCCGGATCCAGGGTAACCCAGATACGCAGTATTTT

d_call: TRBD1
j_call: TRBJ2-3
v_call: TRBV5-4
clone_size: .
cdr3_aa: CASSLTGAWSSTDTQYF
cdr3_nt: TGTGCCAGCAGCTTGACAGGGGCCTGGTCGAGCACAGATACGCAGTATTTT

d_call: TRBD2
j_call: TRBJ2-3
v_call: TRBV9
clone_size: .
cdr3_aa: CASSVTSGGLGTDTQYF
cdr3_nt: TGTGCCAGCAGCGTGACTAGCGGGGGTCTCGGCACAGATACGCAGTATTTT

d_call: TRBD1
j_call: TRBJ1-1
v_call: TRBV7-9
clone_size: .
cdr3_aa: CASRLQGVTEAFF
cdr3_nt: TGTGCCAGCAGATTACAGGGGGTCACTGAAGCTTTCTTT

d_call: .
j_call: TRBJ1-4
v_call: TRBV12-5
clone_size: .
cdr3_aa: CASGPGRGHEKLFF
cdr3_nt: TGTGCTAGTGGCCCGGGGAGGGGTCATGAAAAACTGTTTTTT

d_call: .
j_call: TRBJ1-1
v_call: TRBV7-9
clone_size: .
cdr3_aa: CASSSPGHKAFF
cdr3_nt: TGTGCCAGCAGCTCCCCGGGACACAAAGCTTTCTTT

d_call: .
j_call: TRBJ2-1
v_call: TRBV4-1
clone_size: .
cdr3_aa: CASSQVGGVSSYNEQFF
cdr3_nt: TGCGCCAGCAGCCAAGTAGGGGGAGTGAGCTCCTACAATGAGCAGTTCTTC

d_call: TRBD2
j_call: TRBJ2-6
v_call: TRBV11-2
clone_size: .
cdr3_aa: CASSRLAGPISGANVLTF
cdr3_nt: TGTGCCAGCAGCCGACTAGCGGGGCCTATCTCTGGGGCCAACGTCCTGACTTTC

d_call: .
j_call: TRBJ2-3
v_call: TRBV3-1/TRBV3-2
clone_size: .
cdr3_aa: CASSQVSGGLVWDTQYF
cdr3_nt: TGTGCCAGCAGCCAAGTTTCCGGAGGGCTAGTATGGGATACGCAGTATTTT

d_call: .
j_call: TRBJ1-2
v_call: TRBV7-8
clone_size: .
cdr3_aa: CASSLAGLNYGYTF
cdr3_nt: TGTGCCAGCAGCTTAGCGGGACTTAACTATGGCTACACCTTC

d_call: TRBD1
j_call: TRBJ2-2
v_call: TRBV6-5
clone_size: .
cdr3_aa: CASGQVDTGELFF
cdr3_nt: TGTGCCAGCGGACAGGTGGACACCGGGGAGCTGTTTTTT

d_call: .
j_call: TRBJ1-2
v_call: TRBV24-1
clone_size: .
cdr3_aa: CATTTGQGGYTF
cdr3_nt: TGTGCCACCACCACGGGACAAGGTGGCTACACCTTC

d_call: TRBD2
j_call: TRBJ2-2
v_call: TRBV7-8
clone_size: .
cdr3_aa: CASSHGRPTGELFF
cdr3_nt: TGTGCCAGCAGCCACGGGAGGCCGACCGGGGAGCTGTTTTTT